One TCR beta chain is described in this entry. Its specificity is not known. This sample stems from a study of vaccination and CD4 T cells after COVID-19. Treatment of the sample: approximately 11-day PBMC culture with coronavirus spike peptide pools or control peptides (ViraFEST assay). At the Johns Hopkins FTIC core, DNA taken from cultured CD4+ T cells was sequenced by way of the Oncomine TCR Beta short-read assay. TCRdb recomputed calls from the PCR reads with MiXCR, one row per CDR3 protein. The sample holds some 18,000 distinct CDR3 sequences, roughly 49% seen once. The TCR originated in a human donor who had recovered from COVID-19. Sequencing used CD4+ T cells from blood, cultured in vitro, obtained before SARS-CoV-2 vaccination.

The CDR3 DNA reads as TGCAGTGCTACGGACAGCCGGTATGGCTACACCTTC. Encoded protein: CSATDSRYGYTF. The V gene is TRBV20-1, the J gene TRBJ1-2; a possible D gene is TRBD1 (6 bases). This CDR3 has 12 amino acids. Germline V CDR1 and CDR2: DFQATT, SNEGSKA (reference sequence). V was clipped by 4 bases and J by 5 bases, with 11 bases between them.